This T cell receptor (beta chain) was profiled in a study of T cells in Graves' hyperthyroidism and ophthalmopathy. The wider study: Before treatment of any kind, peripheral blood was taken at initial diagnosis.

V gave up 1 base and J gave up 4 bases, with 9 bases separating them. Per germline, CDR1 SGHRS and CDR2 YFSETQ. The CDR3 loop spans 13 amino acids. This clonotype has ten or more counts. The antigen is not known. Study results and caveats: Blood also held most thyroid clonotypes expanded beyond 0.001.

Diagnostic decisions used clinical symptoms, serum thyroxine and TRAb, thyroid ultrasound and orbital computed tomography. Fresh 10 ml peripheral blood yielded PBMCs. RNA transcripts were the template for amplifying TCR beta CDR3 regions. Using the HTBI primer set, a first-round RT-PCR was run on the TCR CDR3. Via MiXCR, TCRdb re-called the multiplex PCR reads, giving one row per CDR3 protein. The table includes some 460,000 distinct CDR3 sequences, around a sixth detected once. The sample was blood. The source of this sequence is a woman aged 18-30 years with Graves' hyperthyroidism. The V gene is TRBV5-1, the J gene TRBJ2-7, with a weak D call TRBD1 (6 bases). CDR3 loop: CASSLTGLYEQYF. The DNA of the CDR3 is TGCGCCAGCAGCTTGACAGGGTTGTACGAGCAGTACTTC.